Sequencing of this T cell receptor beta chain was carried out in a study of CD8+ T cells in alopecia areata. About the research overall: Oral tofacitinib (5 to 10 mg twice daily) was administered to treated patients. Study-wide results and caveats: There were also resident alphabeta T cells of normal skin sequenced in scalp samples. While patients received tofacitinib, many expanded lesional clones remained present in scalp and blood.

Points on this clone: Its target is not known.

The germline V gene has CDR1 SGHVS and CDR2 FQNEAQ. The CDR3 runs 12 residues. Trimming removed 0 bases from V and 6 bases from J, with 6 bases in between. Extraction and reverse transcription of RNA yielded cDNA as the sequencing template. Assay used: immunoSEQ multiplex PCR; TCRdb lists only in-frame clones, some missing. The sample shows 150,000 to 200,000 clones, around three fifths of them seen only once. Noted treatment: oral pan-JAK inhibitor, 5-10 mg twice daily. Lesional scalp punch biopsies and peripheral blood were collected from alopecia areata patients. This sample comprised CD4+ T cells sorted from blood, obtained at week 24, from a patient treated with tofacitinib. This TCR was sampled from a human donor with alopecia areata. The chain links TRBV7-8 to TRBJ2-7; D remains ambiguous. The CDR3 region is CASSLALAEQYF. Written as DNA, the CDR3 is TGTGCCAGCAGCTTAGCTTTAGCCGAGCAGTACTTC.